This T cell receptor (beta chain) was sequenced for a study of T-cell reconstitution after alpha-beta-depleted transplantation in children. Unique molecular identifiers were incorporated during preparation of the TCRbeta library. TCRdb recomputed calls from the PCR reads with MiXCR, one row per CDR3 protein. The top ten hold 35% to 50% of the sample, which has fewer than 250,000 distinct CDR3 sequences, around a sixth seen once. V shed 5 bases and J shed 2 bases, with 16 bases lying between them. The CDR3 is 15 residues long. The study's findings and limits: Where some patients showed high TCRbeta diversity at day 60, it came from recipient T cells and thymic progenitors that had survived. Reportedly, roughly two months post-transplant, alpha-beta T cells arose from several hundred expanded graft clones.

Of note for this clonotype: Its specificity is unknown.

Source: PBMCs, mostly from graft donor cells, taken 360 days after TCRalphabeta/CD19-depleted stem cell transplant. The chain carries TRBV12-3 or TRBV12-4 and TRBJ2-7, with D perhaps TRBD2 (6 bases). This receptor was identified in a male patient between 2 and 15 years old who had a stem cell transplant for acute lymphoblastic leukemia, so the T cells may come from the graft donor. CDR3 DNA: TGTGCCAGCAGTCCGACCAGACTAGGCCCCTACGAGCAGTACTTC. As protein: CASSPTRLGPYEQYF.